These 14 T cell receptor beta chains were sequenced from one sample in a study of response to subunit inactivated influenza vaccine. Via MiXCR, TCRdb re-called the RT-PCR reads, giving one row per CDR3 protein. In the table there are roughly 620,000 distinct CDR3 sequences, about 11% of which are singletons. The sample also formed part of further work on T cells expressing NK-cell markers. From that paper: Production of TCR beta cDNA relied on 5'RACE template switching with UMIs.

The source material was PBMCs from blood, sampled on the day of vaccination. These receptors were collected from a man aged 50 to 60 who received an inactivated influenza vaccine.

The chain recombines TRBV9 with TRBJ2-7, with 10 bases aligning to TRBD2. The germline V gene has CDR1 SGDLS and CDR2 YYNGEE. Trimming cost V 0 bases and J 2 bases; bases outside gene matches: 2. This CDR3 region has 15 residues. The CDR3 loop reads CASSVASGGTYEQYF. The CDR3 bases are TGTGCCAGCAGCGTAGCTAGCGGGGGCACCTACGAGCAGTACTTC.

V is TRBV28 and J is TRBJ2-7, with D possibly TRBD1 on 6 matching bases. The CDR3 length is 15 residues. The germline CDR1 and CDR2 sequences are MDHEN and SYDVKM. The germline V and J ends were trimmed by 2 bases and 0 bases, with 11 bases remaining between them. CDR3 loop: CASSLQGPSSYEQYF. In nucleotides, the CDR3 is TGTGCCAGCAGTTTACAGGGGCCCAGCTCCTACGAGCAGTACTTC. The full variable domain, in which reference TRBV28 and TRBJ2-7 provide the parts outside the CDR3, is DVKVTQSSRYLVKRTGEKVFLECVQDMDHENMFWYRQDPGLGLRLIYFSYDVKMKEKGDIPEGYSVSREKKERFSLILESASTNQTSMYLCASSLQGPSSYEQYFGPGTRLTVT.

The J gene is TRBJ2-3, the V gene TRBV10-2; D may be TRBD1 or TRBD2 (5 bases each). This CDR3 region has 16 residues. Per the germline V gene, CDR1 is WSHSY and CDR2 is SAAADI. Trimming took 3 bases from V and 1 from J, leaving 14 bases between them. CDR3 sequence (DNA): TGCGCCAGCAGTGATCCCGGGACCAAGGGCACAGATACGCAGTATTTT. This sequence encodes CASSDPGTKGTDTQYF.

The J gene is TRBJ2-1, the V gene TRBV11-2; no clear D. This CDR3 region has 15 residues. V was trimmed by 0 bases and J by 2 bases, leaving 8 bases between them. Germline-derived CDR1 and CDR2 are SGHAT and FQNNGV. CDR3 bases: TGTGCCAGCAGCTTAGAAGGGATGACCTACAATGAGCAGTTCTTC. Residues: CASSLEGMTYNEQFF.

The gene calls are TRBV20-1 and TRBJ1-6; D possibly corresponds to TRBD1 (6 bases). Germline CDR1 reads DFQATT; CDR2 reads SNEGSKA (reference sequence). This CDR3 comprises 16 residues. V was pared by 4 bases and J by 0 bases, with 13 bases between. CDR3 sequence reads: CSATGQTNSYNSPLHF. Written as DNA, the CDR3 is TGCAGTGCTACCGGACAGACAAACTCCTATAATTCACCCCTCCACTTT.

This clonotype was seen a handful of times. The chain combines TRBV4-1 with TRBJ2-5; the D gene is possibly TRBD1 (6 bases). The V end lost 6 bases, the J end lost 5 bases, and 19 bases lay between the germline ends. The CDR3 covers 15 residues. Germline CDR1 and CDR2: MGHRA and YSYEKL. The CDR3: CASSFQGRRGETQYF. CDR3 DNA: TGCGCCAGCAGTTTTCAGGGGCGCCGCGGGGAGACCCAGTACTTC.

The rearrangement links TRBV10-3 to TRBJ2-1; tentative D call: TRBD1 (6 bases). This CDR3 is built from 12 residues. Per the germline V gene, CDR1 is ENHRY and CDR2 is SYGVKD. V was cut by 6 bases and J by 9 bases, with 12 bases left in between. The DNA for the CDR3 is TGTGCCATCAGAACCCAGGGGTCTGAGCAGTTCTTC. This gives the protein CAIRTQGSEQFF.

The chain couples TRBV3-1 to TRBJ2-1, with TRBD1 matching 9 bases. CDR3 length: 15 amino acids. CDR1 is LGHDT and CDR2 is YNNKEL in the germline V gene (reference sequence). The J segment lost 6 bases and the V segment lost 0 bases, leaving 3 bases of the junction unmatched. The CDR3 DNA sequence: TGTGCCAGCAGCCAAGAATGGGACAGGGTCAATGAGCAGTTCTTC. Encoded protein: CASSQEWDRVNEQFF.

In this sample, this clonotype turned up a few times. Here the CDR3 reads CASSPGPGYEQYF. Here the CDR3 DNA reads TGTGCCAGCAGCCCCGGCCCAGGGTACGAGCAGTACTTC. The chain is built from TRBV9 and TRBJ2-7, with TRBD1 as a possible D gene (5 bases). This CDR3 has 13 amino acids. V was clipped by 4 bases and J by 4 bases, with 12 bases between them. CDR1 and CDR2 (germline): SGDLS, YYNGEE.

This clonotype was seen just once. V and J are TRBV3-1 and TRBJ2-1, with D possibly TRBD2 on 6 matching bases. CDR3 length equals 17 residues. V was trimmed by 1 base and J by 0 bases, leaving 13 bases between them. The germline gives CDR1 LGHDT, CDR2 YNNKEL (reference sequence). CDR3: CASSQGTAGSSYNEQFF. The CDR3 coding sequence is TGTGCCAGCAGCCAAGGTACGGCGGGGAGCTCCTACAATGAGCAGTTCTTC.

This chain connects TRBV5-1 to TRBJ2-3, with unresolved D. The ends were cut back, 4 bases at V and 5 bases at J, with 14 bases in the middle. CDR1 and CDR2 from the germline V gene are SGHRS and YFSETQ. CDR3 length: 14 residues. CDR3 loop: CASSTRRPEDTQYF. For the CDR3, the DNA is TGCGCCAGCAGCACCAGACGGCCCGAAGATACGCAGTATTTT.

This clonotype was counted many times. The chain links TRBV9 to TRBJ2-1, with 8 bases aligning to TRBD2. The CDR3 runs 15 residues. V gave up 1 base and J gave up 9 bases; unmatched junction bases: 9. Germline CDR1 is SGDLS and CDR2 is YYNGEE. The CDR3 loop reads CASSVTSGSDGEQFF. The CDR3 nucleotides are TGTGCCAGCAGCGTAACCAGCGGGAGTGATGGTGAGCAGTTCTTC.

The gene calls are TRBV25-1 and TRBJ2-1; weak D call: TRBD2 (5 bases). Germline V CDR1 and CDR2: MGHDK, SYGVNS. V dropped 1 base and J dropped 7 bases, with 17 bases sitting between them. This CDR3 region has 16 residues. The CDR3 nucleotides are TGTGCCAGCAGTGAATGGGAGCGGTCTAGGTCTAATGAGCAGTTCTTC. The encoded protein is CASSEWERSRSNEQFF.

This clonotype was seen a handful of times. The CDR3 region is CASSRTAFTDTQYF. CDR3 nucleotide sequence: TGTGCCAGCAGCCGGACAGCCTTCACAGATACGCAGTATTTT. The genes are TRBV5-5 and TRBJ2-3; maybe TRBD1 (6 bases). CDR3 length: 14 residues. Trimming took off 4 bases at V and 2 bases at J, with 11 bases between the two ends. Germline V gene sequence: CDR1 SGHKS, CDR2 YYEKEE (reference sequence).